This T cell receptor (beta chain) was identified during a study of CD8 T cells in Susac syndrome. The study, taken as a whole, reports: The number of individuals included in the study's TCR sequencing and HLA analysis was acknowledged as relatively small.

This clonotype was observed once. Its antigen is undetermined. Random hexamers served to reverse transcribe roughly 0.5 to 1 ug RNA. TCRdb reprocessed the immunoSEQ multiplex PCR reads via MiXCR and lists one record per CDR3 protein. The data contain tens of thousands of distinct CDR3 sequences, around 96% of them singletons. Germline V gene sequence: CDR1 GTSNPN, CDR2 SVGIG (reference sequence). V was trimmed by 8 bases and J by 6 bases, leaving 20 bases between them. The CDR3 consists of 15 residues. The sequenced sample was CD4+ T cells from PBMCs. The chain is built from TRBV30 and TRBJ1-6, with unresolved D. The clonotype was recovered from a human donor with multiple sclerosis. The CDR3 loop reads CATTRLRSGNSPLHF. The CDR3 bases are TGTGCCACCACCAGGCTCCGGTCCGGTAATTCACCCCTCCACTTT.